This T cell receptor beta chain was sequenced for a study of cytotoxic CD8 clonotypes in ibrutinib-treated CLL. Study-wide results and caveats: Public clonotypes, an uncommon group, contracted or remained stable on treatment. Increased clonality at ibrutinib response gave way to a return toward baseline at progression.

Assay: immunoSEQ multiplex PCR; the TCRdb copy retains only in-frame clones and omits some. Seen here are 150,000 to 200,000 clones, 70% to 90% observed once, and the top ten hold around 3.1%. J gave up 8 bases and V 5 bases, and 11 bases lay outside the gene matches. The germline V gene has CDR1 SGHTA and CDR2 FQGNSA. The CDR3 is 15 amino acids. Details on this clone: The antigen is not known.

This receptor was obtained from a human donor with chronic lymphocytic leukemia. The sequencing used PBMCs, collected at disease progression, from a patient treated with ibrutinib. The chain uses TRBV7-2 and TRBJ1-2; 10 bases are shared with TRBD1. The CDR3 region is CASSPRPGTGEGYTF. The CDR3 DNA reads as TGTGCCAGCAGCCCCAGACCCGGGACAGGGGAGGGCTACACCTTC.